The rows below give T cell receptor beta chains drawn from one sample of a study of shared clonotypes between healthy human individuals. Libraries were prepared by immunoSEQ multiplex PCR; TCRdb keeps only in-frame clonotypes and omits some of them. Altogether under 2.5 million clones are present, roughly 92% being singletons, with the ten largest covering 0.3% to 0.4%. Sequenced sample: naive CD4+ T cells from PBMCs. These receptors originate from a man aged 18 to 29 in good health. Some clones in this sample may be carry-over from other donors' samples. CDR3s include the opening cysteine and the closing phenylalanine or tryptophan. A D gene is named only where the DNA matches it firmly. Clone size is given for some rows only: seen once, a few or many times, or a class if the clone is expanded.

CDR3,DNA,V,J,size,D
CASSRGTGQNYEQYF,TGTGCCAGCAGCCGAGGCACAGGACAGAACTACGAGCAGTACTTC,TRBV5-4,TRBJ2-7,.,.
CAISEGRDEQFF,TGTGCCATCAGTGAGGGGCGGGATGAGCAGTTCTTC,TRBV10-3,TRBJ2-1,.,.
CGSLEGQETQYF,TGCGGCAGTTTGGAGGGGCAAGAGACCCAGTACTTC,TRBV29-1,TRBJ2-5,few,.
CSGGPGYYEQYF,TGCAGCGGGGGTCCGGGCTACTACGAGCAGTACTTC,TRBV29-1,TRBJ2-7,.,.
CASSSAGSVPYF,TGTGCCAGCAGCTCGGCGGGGTCAGTACCGTATTTT,TRBV5-5,TRBJ2-3,.,.
CASSRSQGPYEQYF,TGTGCCAGCAGCCGATCACAGGGTCCCTACGAGCAGTACTTC,TRBV6-5,TRBJ2-7,.,.
CAWSVLSGLNSPLHF,TGTGCCTGGAGTGTACTTTCGGGCCTCAATTCACCCCTCCACTTT,TRBV30,TRBJ1-6,.,.
CASSLATSGASTDTQYF,TGTGCCAGCAGCTTAGCAACTAGCGGGGCCAGCACAGATACGCAGTATTTT,TRBV11-1,TRBJ2-3,.,TRBD2
CASSLLGDYGYTF,TGTGCCAGCAGCCTCTTGGGAGACTATGGCTACACCTTC,TRBV6-5,TRBJ1-2,.,.
CASSLGQGGNTIYF,TGCGCCAGCAGCTTGGGTCAAGGAGGAAACACCATATATTTT,TRBV5-1,TRBJ1-3,.,.
CASSPYDDDTQYF,TGTGCCAGCAGCCCATACGACGACGATACGCAGTATTTT,TRBV11-1,TRBJ2-3,.,.
CASSGRTRLPYEQYF,TGTGCCAGCAGTGGGCGGACTAGACTTCCCTACGAGCAGTACTTC,TRBV2,TRBJ2-7,.,TRBD2
CSVEDGVSGRASEQFF,TGCAGCGTTGAAGACGGGGTTAGCGGGAGGGCATCTGAGCAGTTCTTC,TRBV29-1,TRBJ2-1,.,TRBD2
CASSPRGGNQPQHF,TGTGCCAGCAGCCCCAGGGGTGGCAATCAGCCCCAGCATTTT,TRBV9,TRBJ1-5,.,.
CASSLAGGPSETQYF,TGTGCCAGCAGTCTAGCGGGAGGGCCGTCGGAGACCCAGTACTTC,TRBV6-5,TRBJ2-5,.,TRBD2
CASSTQQGAVTEAFF,TGTGCCAGCAGCACACAACAGGGGGCTGTCACTGAAGCTTTCTTT,TRBV7-8,TRBJ1-1,few,TRBD1
CASSEYRGSYEQYF,TGTGCCAGCAGTGAATATAGGGGCTCCTACGAGCAGTACTTC,TRBV25-1,TRBJ2-7,.,.
CASSLDSQPNQPQHF,TGTGCCAGCAGCTTAGATTCGCAGCCAAATCAGCCCCAGCATTTT,TRBV11-2,TRBJ1-5,.,.
CASSKRLAGSNEQFF,TGTGCCAGCAGCAAACGACTAGCGGGGTCCAATGAGCAGTTCTTC,TRBV11-3,TRBJ2-1,.,TRBD2
CASSDQQNSYNEQFF,TGTGCCAGCAGTGACCAACAGAACTCCTACAATGAGCAGTTCTTC,TRBV6-1,TRBJ2-1,.,.
CASSLRAQETQYF,TGTGCCAGCAGCTTAAGGGCCCAAGAGACCCAGTACTTC,TRBV5-4,TRBJ2-5,.,.
CASSLVSGTGLYEQYF,TGTGCCAGCAGCTTAGTCTCCGGGACAGGGCTTTACGAGCAGTACTTC,TRBV7-9,TRBJ2-7,.,TRBD1
CASSFSGGADTEAFF,TGTGCCAGCAGTTTCTCCGGTGGGGCTGACACTGAAGCTTTCTTT,TRBV6-5,TRBJ1-1,.,.
CASSKGLAGTTDTQYF,TGTGCCAGCAGTAAGGGACTAGCGGGAACCACAGATACGCAGTATTTT,TRBV6-4,TRBJ2-3,.,TRBD2
CASSPRGPDTEAFF,TGCGCCAGCAGCCCCAGGGGGCCGGACACTGAAGCTTTCTTT,TRBV5-1,TRBJ1-1,.,TRBD1
CSVRQDGNQPQHF,TGCAGCGTCCGACAGGATGGCAATCAGCCCCAGCATTTT,TRBV29-1,TRBJ1-5,.,.
CASSYSIGTANEQFF,TGTGCCAGCAGTTACTCGATAGGGACAGCGAATGAGCAGTTCTTC,TRBV6-5,TRBJ2-1,.,TRBD1
CASSQPTGTVINNEQFF,TGCGCCAGCAGCCAACCCACCGGGACCGTTATAAACAATGAGCAGTTCTTC,TRBV4-1,TRBJ2-1,.,.
CASSPAGTNEQFF,TGCGCCAGCAGCCCCGCGGGGACCAATGAGCAGTTCTTC,TRBV5-1,TRBJ2-1,.,.
CASSPRAGDSGEQYF,TGTGCCAGCAGCCCCCGGGCGGGGGATTCGGGCGAGCAGTACTTC,TRBV9,TRBJ2-7,once,TRBD2
CASSSFPGLPGNTIYF,TGTGCCAGCAGTTCTTTTCCGGGTCTCCCTGGAAACACCATATATTTT,TRBV28,TRBJ1-3,.,.
CASNPGTGGNTIYF,TGTGCCAGCAATCCCGGGACAGGGGGAAACACCATATATTTT,TRBV6-1,TRBJ1-3,.,TRBD1
CASSLEWRGDTEAFF,TGTGCCAGCAGCTTAGAATGGAGGGGGGACACTGAAGCTTTCTTT,TRBV7-2,TRBJ1-1,.,.
CASSFLETQYF,TGTGCCAGCAGTTTTCTAGAGACCCAGTACTTC,TRBV28,TRBJ2-5,few,.
CASGRGSTDTQYF,TGTGCCAGTGGGAGGGGGAGCACAGATACGCAGTATTTT,TRBV7-3,TRBJ2-3,.,.
CASRTSRWAEAFF,TGTGCCAGCAGGACCTCTAGGTGGGCTGAAGCTTTCTTT,TRBV2,TRBJ1-1,.,.
CASSLRGLAEETQYF,TGTGCCAGCAGTTTAAGGGGACTAGCAGAAGAGACCCAGTACTTC,TRBV27,TRBJ2-5,.,TRBD2
CASTTRLGGLAGGRRNEQFF,TGTGCCAGCACCACTCGTCTGGGGGGACTAGCGGGAGGGAGGAGAAATGAGCAGTTCTTC,TRBV28,TRBJ2-1,.,TRBD2
CASSEETSGFGEQFF,TGTGCCAGCAGTGAGGAGACTAGCGGGTTCGGGGAGCAGTTCTTC,TRBV2,TRBJ2-1,.,TRBD2
CASSPSSGQVVYGYTF,TGTGCCAGCAGCCCTAGCTCAGGACAGGTAGTCTATGGCTACACCTTC,TRBV9,TRBJ1-2,once,TRBD1
CAIGIGGGSSGNTIYF,TGTGCCATCGGGATTGGAGGGGGAAGCTCTGGAAACACCATATATTTT,TRBV10-3,TRBJ1-3,.,.
CASSAGGFYGYTF,TGCGCCAGCAGCGCAGGGGGCTTCTATGGCTACACCTTC,TRBV5-1,TRBJ1-2,.,TRBD1
CASSLGRGGQPQHF,TGTGCCAGCAGCTTGGGTAGGGGTGGTCAGCCCCAGCATTTT,TRBV5-4,TRBJ1-5,.,.
CASSRSGAGGQFF,TGTGCCAGCAGTCGTAGCGGGGCCGGGGGGCAGTTCTTC,TRBV6-5,TRBJ2-1,.,TRBD2
CASSDFIWRETFMNEQFF,TGTGCCAGCAGTGATTTTATCTGGCGGGAGACTTTTATGAATGAGCAGTTCTTC,TRBV6-1,TRBJ2-1,.,TRBD2
CASSSLQYPFLTF,TGTGCCAGCAGCTCGTTACAGTACCCCTTCCTGACTTTC,TRBV5-4,TRBJ2-6,once,.
CASSMTGIAEAFF,TGTGCCAGCAGTATGACAGGGATCGCTGAAGCTTTCTTT,TRBV6-1,TRBJ1-1,.,TRBD1
CASSLWIALNKNNEQFF,TGTGCCAGCAGCTTGTGGATAGCTCTTAATAAGAACAATGAGCAGTTCTTC,TRBV11-2,TRBJ2-1,.,.
CASSRTGSGNYGYTF,TGTGCCAGCAGCCGTACAGGGTCCGGTAACTATGGCTACACCTTC,TRBV28,TRBJ1-2,.,.
CASSEQGSNQPQHF,TGCGCCAGCAGTGAACAGGGTAGCAATCAGCCCCAGCATTTT,TRBV10-2,TRBJ1-5,.,.
CASSYGAGNYEQYF,TGTGCCAGCAGTTACGGGGCGGGAAACTACGAGCAGTACTTC,TRBV6-5,TRBJ2-7,.,.
CASSLVLRDFGYTF,TGTGCCAGCAGCTTGGTGCTGAGAGATTTTGGCTACACCTTC,TRBV5-5,TRBJ1-2,.,.
CACLHTEAFF,TGTGCCTGTTTACACACTGAAGCTTTCTTT,TRBV30,TRBJ1-1,.,.
CASSQYPDRGGYGYTF,TGCGCCAGCAGCCAATACCCAGACAGGGGCGGCTATGGCTACACCTTC,TRBV4-3,TRBJ1-2,.,TRBD1
CASSFAAGPPSYNEQFF,TGCGCCAGCAGCTTTGCGGCGGGACCCCCCTCCTACAATGAGCAGTTCTTC,TRBV5-1,TRBJ2-1,once,.
CASSPTSGAGPWETQYF,TGTGCCAGCAGCCCAACGAGCGGAGCGGGACCCTGGGAGACCCAGTACTTC,TRBV11-2,TRBJ2-5,.,TRBD2
CAWSRPGVSGNTIYF,TGTGCCTGGAGTAGGCCAGGGGTCTCTGGAAACACCATATATTTT,TRBV30,TRBJ1-3,.,.